What follows are 7 T cell receptor beta chains derived from one specimen sequenced in a study of shared clonotypes between healthy human individuals. The table came from immunoSEQ multiplex PCR; TCRdb's copy has only in-frame clones and leaves some out. The sample comprises over 2 million clones, about nine tenths of which are singletons, and 0.3% to 0.45% rests with the top ten. The specimen sequenced was naive CD4+ T cells from PBMCs. Documented subset: CD45RA+ positively selected. The source is a man between 18 and 29 years old in good health. Some clones in this sample may be carry-over from other donors' samples.

The chain combines TRBV5-1 with TRBJ2-1; weak D call: TRBD2 (6 bases). The germline V gene encodes CDR1 SGHRS and CDR2 YFSETQ. The V end lost 7 bases, the J end lost 6 bases, and 20 bases lay between the germline ends. The CDR3 has 15 amino acids. The CDR3 loop is CASVRYPGSINEQFF. CDR3 nucleotide sequence: TGCGCCAGCGTCCGTTATCCCGGGAGTATCAATGAGCAGTTCTTC.

A single count supports this clone. The chain combines TRBV10-3 with TRBJ2-7; TRBD2 matches 12 bases. Germline V gives CDR1 ENHRY, CDR2 SYGVKD. Unmatched junction bases numbered 6, after V lost 8 bases and J lost 1 base. The CDR3 consists of 15 residues. DNA of the CDR3: TGTGCCATCCATTCCGGGACTAGCGGGTCCTACGAGCAGTACTTC. It specifies CAIHSGTSGSYEQYF.

With respect to this clone: In the same sample, other DNA sequences code for this CDR3. V and J are TRBV9 and TRBJ2-1, with a tentative D call TRBD2 (6 bases). The length of the CDR3 is 13 residues. Germline V gives CDR1 SGDLS, CDR2 YYNGEE. V gave up 4 bases and J gave up 6 bases, with 11 bases separating them. The CDR3 sequence is CASSPPGVNEQFF. CDR3 nucleotide sequence: TGTGCCAGCAGCCCCCCGGGGGTCAATGAGCAGTTCTTC.

The chain employs TRBV28 and TRBJ2-3; 12 positions agree with TRBD2. J was trimmed by 2 bases and V by 4 bases; bases with no gene match: 10. CDR3 length: 18 residues. Germline lookup yields CDR1 MDHEN and CDR2 SYDVKM. CDR3 in DNA: TGTGCCAGCAGTTCTTCCTGGACTAGCGGGATGATCACAGATACGCAGTATTTT. It specifies CASSSSWTSGMITDTQYF. Filled out from reference TRBV28 and TRBJ2-3, the complete variable domain reads DVKVTQSSRYLVKRTGEKVFLECVQDMDHENMFWYRQDPGLGLRLIYFSYDVKMKEKGDIPEGYSVSREKKERFSLILESASTNQTSMYLCASSSSWTSGMITDTQYFGPGTRLTVL.

The chain recombines TRBV5-4 with TRBJ2-3, with TRBD2 as a possible D gene (5 bases). V was clipped by 7 bases and J by 2 bases, with 23 bases between them. Germline loops: CDR1 SGHNT, CDR2 YYREEE (reference sequence). There are 17 residues in the CDR3. CDR3 nucleotides: TGTGCCAGCTTGCTTGATCCCCTAGCAGGTAACACAGATACGCAGTATTTT. It encodes CASLLDPLAGNTDTQYF. Filled out from reference TRBV5-4 and TRBJ2-3, the complete variable domain reads ETGVTQSPTHLIKTRGQQVTLRCSSQSGHNTVSWYQQALGQGPQFIFQYYREEENGRGNFPPRFSGLQFPNYSSELNVNALELDDSALYLCASLLDPLAGNTDTQYFGPGTRLTVL.

About this clone itself: Other DNA sequences in the sample encode the same CDR3. The V call is TRBV29-1, the J call TRBJ2-3, with 7 bases aligning to TRBD2. Germline lookup yields CDR1 SQVTM and CDR2 ANQGSEA. The CDR3 covers 13 residues. With 3 bases clipped from V and 3 bases from J, the junction kept 3 bases outside the gene matches. The CDR3 loop is CSVDSRGTDTQYF. The CDR3 DNA follows: TGCAGCGTTGATTCGCGGGGGACAGATACGCAGTATTTT.

The V call is TRBV6-4, the J call TRBJ2-7; tentatively, D is TRBD2 (6 bases). CDR1 is MRHNA and CDR2 is SNTAGT in the germline V gene. This CDR3 region has 15 residues. Trimming cost V 4 bases and J 5 bases, with 18 bases left between them. Here the CDR3 reads CASSALDGGFHEQYF. DNA for the CDR3: TGTGCCAGCAGTGCACTCGATGGGGGGTTCCACGAGCAGTACTTC.